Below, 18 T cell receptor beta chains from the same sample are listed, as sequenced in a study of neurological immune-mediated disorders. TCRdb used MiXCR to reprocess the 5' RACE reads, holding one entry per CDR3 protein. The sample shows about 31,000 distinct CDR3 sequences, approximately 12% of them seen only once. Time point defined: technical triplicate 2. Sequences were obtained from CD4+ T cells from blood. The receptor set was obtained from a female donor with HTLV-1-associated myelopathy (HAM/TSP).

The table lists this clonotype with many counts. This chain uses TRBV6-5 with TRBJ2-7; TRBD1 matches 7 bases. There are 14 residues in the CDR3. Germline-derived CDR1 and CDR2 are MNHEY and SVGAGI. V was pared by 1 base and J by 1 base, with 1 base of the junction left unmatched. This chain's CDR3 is CASSYYRGSYEQYF. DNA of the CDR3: TGTGCCAGCAGTTACTACAGGGGTTCCTACGAGCAGTACTTC.

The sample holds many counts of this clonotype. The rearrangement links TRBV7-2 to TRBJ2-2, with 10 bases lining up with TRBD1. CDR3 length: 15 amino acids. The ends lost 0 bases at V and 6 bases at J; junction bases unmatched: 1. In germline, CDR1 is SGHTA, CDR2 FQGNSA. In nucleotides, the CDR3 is TGTGCCAGCAGCTTAGCGACAGGGGGCTCCGGGGAGCTGTTTTTT. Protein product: CASSLATGGSGELFF.

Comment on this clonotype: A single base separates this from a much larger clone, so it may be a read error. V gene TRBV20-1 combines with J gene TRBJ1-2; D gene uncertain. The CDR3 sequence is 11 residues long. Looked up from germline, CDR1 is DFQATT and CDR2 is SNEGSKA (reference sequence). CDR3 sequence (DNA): TGCAGTGCTGCGGACCACTATGGCTACAACTTC. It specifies CSAADHYGYNF.

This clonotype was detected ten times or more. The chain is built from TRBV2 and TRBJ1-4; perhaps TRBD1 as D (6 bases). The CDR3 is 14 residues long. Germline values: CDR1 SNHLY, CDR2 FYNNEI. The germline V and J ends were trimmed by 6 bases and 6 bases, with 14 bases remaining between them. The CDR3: CASRSREGDEKLFF. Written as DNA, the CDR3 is TGTGCCAGCAGGTCCAGGGAGGGGGATGAAAAACTGTTTTTT.

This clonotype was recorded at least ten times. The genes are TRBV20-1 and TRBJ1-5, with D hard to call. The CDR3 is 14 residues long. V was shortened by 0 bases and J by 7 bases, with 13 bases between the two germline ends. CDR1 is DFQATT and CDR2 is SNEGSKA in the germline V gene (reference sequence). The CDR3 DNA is TGCAGTGCTAGAGATGGGCGAGAAACCCAGCCCCAGCATTTT. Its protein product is CSARDGRETQPQHF.

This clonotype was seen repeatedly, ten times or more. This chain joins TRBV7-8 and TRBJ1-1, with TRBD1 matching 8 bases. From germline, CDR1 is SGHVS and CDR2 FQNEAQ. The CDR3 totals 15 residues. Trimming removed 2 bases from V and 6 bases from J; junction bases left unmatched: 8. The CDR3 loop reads CASSLSDRGGSEAFF. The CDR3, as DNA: TGTGCCAGCAGCTTAAGTGACAGGGGCGGTTCTGAAGCTTTCTTT.

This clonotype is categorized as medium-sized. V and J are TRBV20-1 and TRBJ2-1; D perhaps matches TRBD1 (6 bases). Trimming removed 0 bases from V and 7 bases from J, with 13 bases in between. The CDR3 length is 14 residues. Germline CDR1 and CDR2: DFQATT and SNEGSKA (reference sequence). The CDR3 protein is CSARDGYRANEQFF. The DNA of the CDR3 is TGCAGTGCTAGAGATGGGTACAGGGCAAATGAGCAGTTCTTC.

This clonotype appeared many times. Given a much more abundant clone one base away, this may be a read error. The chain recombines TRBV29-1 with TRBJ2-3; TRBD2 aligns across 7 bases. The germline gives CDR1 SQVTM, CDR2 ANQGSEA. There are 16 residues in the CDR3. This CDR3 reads CSVEDRLTSSTDMQYF. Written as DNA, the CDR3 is TGCAGCGTTGAAGATCGGTTGACTAGCAGCACAGATATGCAGTATTTT.

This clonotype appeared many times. The DNA for the CDR3 is TGTGCCTGGAGTTGGGGGGGTGAGCAGTTCTTC. Protein product: CAWSWGGEQFF. The chain uses TRBV30 and TRBJ2-1; 7 bases are shared with TRBD2. Germline V gene lookup returns CDR1 GTSNPN and CDR2 SVGIG (reference sequence). This CDR3 region has 11 residues. Trimming at V came to 2 bases and at J to 9 bases, leaving 1 base not matched to a gene.

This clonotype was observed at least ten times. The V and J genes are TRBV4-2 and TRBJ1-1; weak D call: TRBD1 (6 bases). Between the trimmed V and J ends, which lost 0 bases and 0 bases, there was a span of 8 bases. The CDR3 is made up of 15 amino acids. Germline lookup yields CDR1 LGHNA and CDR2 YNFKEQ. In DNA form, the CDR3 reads TGTGCCAGCAGCCAAGAACACAGGGTGAACACTGAAGCTTTCTTT. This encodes CASSQEHRVNTEAFF.

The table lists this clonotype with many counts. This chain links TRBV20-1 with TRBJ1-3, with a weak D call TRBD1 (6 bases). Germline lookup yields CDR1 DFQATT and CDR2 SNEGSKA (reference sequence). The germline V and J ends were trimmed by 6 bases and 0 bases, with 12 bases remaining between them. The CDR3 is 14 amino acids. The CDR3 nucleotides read TGCAGTGCCGGGGACATGATCTCTGGAAACACCATATATTTT. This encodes CSAGDMISGNTIYF.

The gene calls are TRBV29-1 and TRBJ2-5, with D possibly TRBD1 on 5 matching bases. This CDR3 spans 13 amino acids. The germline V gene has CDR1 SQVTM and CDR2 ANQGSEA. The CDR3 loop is CSAPDSPPHIQYF. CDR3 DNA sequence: TGCAGTGCCCCAGACAGCCCCCCCCATATCCAGTACTTC.

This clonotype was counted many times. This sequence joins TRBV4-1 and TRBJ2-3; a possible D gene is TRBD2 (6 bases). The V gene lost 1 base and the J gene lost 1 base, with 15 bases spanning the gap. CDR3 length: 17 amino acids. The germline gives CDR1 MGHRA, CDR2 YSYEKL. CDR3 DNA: TGCGCCAGCAGCCAAGGAAGAGGAGGGAGTCGCACAGATACGCAGTATTTT. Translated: CASSQGRGGSRTDTQYF.

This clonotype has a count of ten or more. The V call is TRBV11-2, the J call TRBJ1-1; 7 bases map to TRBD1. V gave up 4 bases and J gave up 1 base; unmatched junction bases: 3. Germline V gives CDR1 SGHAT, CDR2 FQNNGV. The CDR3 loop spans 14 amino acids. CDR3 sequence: CASSSRTGNTEAFF. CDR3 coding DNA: TGTGCCAGCAGCTCCCGGACAGGGAACACTGAAGCTTTCTTT.

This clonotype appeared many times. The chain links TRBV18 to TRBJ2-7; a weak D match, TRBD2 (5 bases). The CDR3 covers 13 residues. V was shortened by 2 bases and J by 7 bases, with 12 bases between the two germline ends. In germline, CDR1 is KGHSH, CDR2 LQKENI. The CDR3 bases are TGTGCCAGCTCACCAGGCGTAGCGCGGGAGCAGTACTTC. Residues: CASSPGVAREQYF.

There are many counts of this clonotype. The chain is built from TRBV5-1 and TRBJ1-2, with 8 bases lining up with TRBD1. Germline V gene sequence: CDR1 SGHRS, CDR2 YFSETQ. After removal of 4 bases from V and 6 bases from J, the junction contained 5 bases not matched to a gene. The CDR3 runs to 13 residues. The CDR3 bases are TGCGCCAGCAGCGCTCCGACAGGGGATGGCTACACCTTC. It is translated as CASSAPTGDGYTF.

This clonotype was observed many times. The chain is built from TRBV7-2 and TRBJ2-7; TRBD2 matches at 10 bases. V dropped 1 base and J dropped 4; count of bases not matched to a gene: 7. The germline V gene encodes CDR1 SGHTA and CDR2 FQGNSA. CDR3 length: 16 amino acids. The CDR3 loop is CASSLGRAGGLYEQYF. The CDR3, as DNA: TGTGCCAGCAGCTTAGGTAGAGCGGGGGGGCTATACGAGCAGTACTTC.

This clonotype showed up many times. The DNA for the CDR3 is TGCGCCAGCAGCAGGGCGGCCACAGATACGCAGTATTTT. Translation gives CASSRAATDTQYF. The chain joins TRBV5-1 to TRBJ2-3; D ambiguous. V lost 4 bases and J 2 bases, leaving 8 bases between the germline ends. The germline V gene encodes CDR1 SGHRS and CDR2 YFSETQ. The CDR3 contains 13 residues.